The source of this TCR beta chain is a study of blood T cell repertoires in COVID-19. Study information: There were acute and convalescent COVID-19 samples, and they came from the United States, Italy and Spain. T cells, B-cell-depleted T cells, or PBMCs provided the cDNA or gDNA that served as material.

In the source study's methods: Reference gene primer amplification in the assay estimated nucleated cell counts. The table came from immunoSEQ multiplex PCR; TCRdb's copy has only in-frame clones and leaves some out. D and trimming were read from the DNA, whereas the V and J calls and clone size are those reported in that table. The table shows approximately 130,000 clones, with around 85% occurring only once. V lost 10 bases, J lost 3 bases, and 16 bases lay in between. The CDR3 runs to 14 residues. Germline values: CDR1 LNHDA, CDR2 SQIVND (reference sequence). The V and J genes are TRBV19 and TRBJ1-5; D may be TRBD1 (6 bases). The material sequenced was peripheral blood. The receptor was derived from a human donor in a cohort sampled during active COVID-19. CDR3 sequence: CATRSDSDNQPQHF. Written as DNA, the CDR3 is TGTGCCACCCGTTCGGACAGTGACAATCAGCCCCAGCATTTT.